Below are 4 T cell receptor beta chains sequenced from a single sample in a study of T-cell reconstitution after alpha-beta-depleted transplantation in children. Unique molecular identifiers were incorporated when the TCRbeta library was constructed. In TCRdb, the PCR reads were re-called with MiXCR into one record per CDR3 protein. The sample consists of 250,000 to 300,000 distinct CDR3 sequences, 9.5% to 13% of them appearing once. The material sequenced was PBMCs, taken before TCRalphabeta/CD19-depleted stem cell transplant. Every receptor here comes from a boy under two years old with acute myeloid leukemia, due to receive a stem cell transplant.

CDR3 nucleotide sequence: TGCAGTGCTGAAACCAGGGGGCGCATGGAGACCCAGTACTTC. Its protein is CSAETRGRMETQYF. This chain links TRBV20-1 with TRBJ2-5, with TRBD1 identical over 8 bases. V gave up 5 bases and J gave up 5 bases; unmatched junction bases: 10. CDR1 DFQATT and CDR2 SNEGSKA come from the germline V gene (reference sequence). The CDR3 extends over 14 amino acids.

This clonotype was seen at least ten times. This chain links TRBV7-9 with TRBJ2-3; TRBD2 is a possible D gene (6 bases). This CDR3 region has 14 residues. Germline assignment: CDR1 SEHNR and CDR2 FQNEAQ (reference sequence). The V gene lost 1 base and the J gene lost 13 bases, with 18 bases spanning the gap. CDR3 coding DNA: TGTGCCAGCAGCTTAGGCGCTAGCGCCCTGATGAAGTATTTT. Protein sequence: CASSLGASALMKYF. Together with reference TRBV7-9 and TRBJ2-3, the CDR3 gives the full variable domain: DTGVSQNPRHKITKRGQNVTFRCDPISEHNRLYWYRQTLGQGPEFLTYFQNEAQLEKSRLLSDRFSAERPKGSFSTLEIQRTEQGDSAMYLCASSLGASALMKYFGPGTRLTVL.

Many counts were recorded for this clonotype. The V and J genes are TRBV2 and TRBJ2-4, with D uncertain. The CDR3 spans 11 residues. With 8 bases removed from V and 10 bases from J, the gap between germline ends came to 12 bases. CDR1 and CDR2 from the germline V gene are SNHLY and FYNNEI. The CDR3 region is CASGALVIQYF. CDR3 in DNA: TGTGCCAGCGGAGCCCTGGTGATTCAGTACTTC. Full variable domain (remainder filled in from reference TRBV2 and TRBJ2-4): EPEVTQTPSHQVTQMGQEVILRCVPISNHLYFYWYRQILGQKVEFLVSFYNNEISEKSEIFDDQFSVERPDGSNFTLKIRSTKLEDSAMYFCASGALVIQYFGAGTRLSVL.

This clonotype came up many times. V is TRBV20-1 and J is TRBJ2-7; the D is unclear. CDR1 is DFQATT, CDR2 SNEGSKA, per germline (reference sequence). The CDR3 contains 12 residues. Trimming left V 4 bases short and J 4 bases short, with 11 bases between. The CDR3 loop is CSATLDGYEQYF. In nucleotides, the CDR3 is TGCAGTGCTACTCTGGACGGGTACGAGCAGTACTTC.